Shown below are 14 T cell receptor beta chains from a single sample sequenced in a study of control samples from healthy donors and cancer patients. Some clones are missing from TCRdb's copy, which holds only in-frame ones; the method was immunoSEQ multiplex PCR. The sample carries 150,000 to 200,000 clones, over 85% recorded once. The source material was blood. The receptors shown here come from a man younger than 30 in good health.

The chain links TRBV12-5 to TRBJ2-3; possibly TRBD1 for D (6 bases). The CDR3 totals 15 residues. Trimming removed 3 bases from V and 4 bases from J, with 14 bases in between. Germline V gene sequence: CDR1 LGHNT, CDR2 FRNRAP. The CDR3: CASGFFIQGPDTQYF. CDR3 nucleotides: TGTGCTAGTGGTTTCTTCATACAGGGACCAGATACGCAGTATTTT.

The genes are TRBV2 and TRBJ2-5; the D gene could be TRBD1 or TRBD2 (5 bases each). The V gene lost 8 bases and the J gene lost 2 bases, with 12 bases spanning the gap. The CDR3 sequence is 13 residues long. CDR1 SNHLY and CDR2 FYNNEI come from the germline V gene. CDR3 DNA: TGTGCCAGCGCAGGGACCGCTCAAGAGACCCAGTACTTC. It yields the protein CASAGTAQETQYF.

The chain links TRBV5-1 to TRBJ2-7, with TRBD1 matching over 7 bases. The CDR3 contains 14 residues. V was clipped by 0 bases and J by 5 bases; unmatched bases: 5. Germline CDR1 reads SGHRS; CDR2 reads YFSETQ. The CDR3 DNA is TGCGCCAGCAGCTTGGAAGGGGGCTTACACGAGCAGTACTTC. It translates to CASSLEGGLHEQYF.

This chain uses TRBV7-2 with TRBJ1-1; D gene ambiguous. This CDR3 is 13 amino acids long. The germline CDR1 and CDR2 sequences are SGHTA and FQGNSA. Trimming took off 2 bases at V and 2 bases at J, with 6 bases between the two ends. CDR3 amino acids: CASSLIYNTEAFF. The CDR3 nucleotides are TGTGCCAGCAGCTTAATTTATAACACTGAAGCTTTCTTT.

V is TRBV6-1 and J is TRBJ2-5, with 8 bases aligning to TRBD1. V was clipped by 2 bases and J by 5 bases; unmatched bases: 19. The CDR3 spans 19 residues. Looked up from germline, CDR1 is MNHNS and CDR2 is SASEGT. The CDR3 sequence: CASSEFMGQEWGKSETQYF. DNA for the CDR3: TGTGCCAGCAGTGAATTTATGGGACAGGAGTGGGGTAAATCGGAGACCCAGTACTTC.

The V gene is TRBV9, the J gene TRBJ2-5, with 8 nucleotides matching TRBD2. V trimming: 0 bases; J trimming: 4 bases; junction bases outside the gene matches: 11. Looked up from germline, CDR1 is SGDLS and CDR2 is YYNGEE. CDR3 length equals 17 residues. For the CDR3, the DNA is TGTGCCAGCAGCGTAGGAGGTAGCGGGGTCTCAGCAGAGACCCAGTACTTC. It specifies CASSVGGSGVSAETQYF.

This chain joins TRBV29-1 and TRBJ2-1, with a tentative D call TRBD2 (6 bases). V lost 4 bases and J lost 10, with 11 bases in between. The CDR3 runs to 11 residues. Per germline, CDR1 SQVTM and CDR2 ANQGSEA. This chain's CDR3 is CSVGRDQEQFF. In nucleotides, the CDR3 is TGCAGCGTTGGGAGGGATCAAGAGCAGTTCTTC.

V usage is TRBV7-3 and J usage is TRBJ1-6, with D perhaps TRBD1 (6 bases). Trimming cost V 0 bases and J 0 bases, with 12 bases left between them. Germline V gives CDR1 SGHTA, CDR2 FQGTGA. The CDR3 covers 18 residues. The CDR3 DNA reads as TGTGCCAGCAGCTTAACGGTGAACAGGGACTCCTATAATTCACCCCTCCACTTT. Translating it yields CASSLTVNRDSYNSPLHF. The full variable domain, its missing parts supplied by reference TRBV7-3 and TRBJ1-6, is GAGVSQTPSNKVTEKGKYVELRCDPISGHTALYWYRQSLGQGPEFLIYFQGTGAADDSGLPNDRFFAVRPEGSVSTLKIQRTERGDSAVYLCASSLTVNRDSYNSPLHFGNGTRLTVT.

The rearrangement uses TRBV15 and TRBJ1-3; tentative D call: TRBD1 (5 bases). This CDR3 is built from 17 residues. Germline V lookup: CDR1 LNHNV, CDR2 YYDKDF (reference sequence). Trimming removed 1 base from V and 0 bases from J, with 13 bases in between. The DNA for the CDR3 is TGTGCCACCAGCAGAGGCCCGCAGGGCTACTCTGGAAACACCATATATTTT. This codes for CATSRGPQGYSGNTIYF.

This clone came up once. The chain has TRBV7-3 and TRBJ2-5; no clear D gene. Trimming left V 2 bases short and J 2 bases short, with 18 bases between. From germline, CDR1 is SGHTA and CDR2 FQGTGA. The CDR3 is made up of 17 amino acids. CDR3 in DNA: TGTGCCAGCAGCTTATCGGCTCGGACGTTCGGGCAAGAGACCCAGTACTTC. It specifies CASSLSARTFGQETQYF.

The table lists this clone with a few counts. The chain couples TRBV19 to TRBJ1-1; TRBD1 matches 7 bases. In germline, CDR1 is LNHDA, CDR2 SQIVND (reference sequence). The CDR3 is made up of 13 amino acids. V shed 5 bases, J shed 7 bases, and the junction held 7 bases outside the gene matches. The CDR3 DNA reads TGTGCCAGTAGTCTGAGGGGGCAGGGTGAAGCTTTCTTT. Protein sequence: CASSLRGQGEAFF.

J is TRBJ1-1 and V is TRBV2; no reliable D call. The CDR3 consists of 11 residues. Trimming took off 11 bases at V and 4 bases at J, with 11 bases between the two ends. Looked up from germline, CDR1 is SNHLY and CDR2 is FYNNEI. CDR3 nucleotide sequence: TGTGCCGGTACCACAGCCACTGAAGCTTTCTTT. Its translation is CAGTTATEAFF.

The chain carries TRBV5-4 and TRBJ2-3; D gene uncertain. Deletions cut 3 bases from V and 2 bases from J, with 4 bases between. CDR3 length: 12 amino acids. CDR1 is SGHNT, CDR2 YYREEE, per germline (reference sequence). The CDR3 nucleotides are TGTGCCAGCAGCTCGTACACAGATACGCAGTATTTT. Its translation is CASSSYTDTQYF.

V is TRBV27 and J is TRBJ1-1, with TRBD1 matching 8 bases. J gave up 3 bases and V 7 bases, and 7 bases lay outside the gene matches. This CDR3 is 14 amino acids long. The germline gives CDR1 MNHEY, CDR2 SMNVEV (reference sequence). The CDR3 sequence is CASTKTDRDTEAFF. The CDR3 DNA sequence: TGTGCCAGCACCAAGACGGACAGGGACACTGAAGCTTTCTTT.